This entry describes one T cell receptor beta chain. The same CDR3 also results from other DNA sequences found in this sample. The data stem from a study of blood T cell repertoires in COVID-19. Overall study: Both acute and convalescent COVID-19 samples were obtained from the United States, Italy and Spain. PBMCs, B-cell-depleted T cells, or T cells were the source of the cDNA or gDNA that made up the material.

The CDR3 length is 14 residues. The germline V gene has CDR1 MDHEN and CDR2 SYDVKM. Trimming left V 8 bases short and J 0 bases short, with 11 bases between. Original processing methods: Nucleated cell number was recorded as an estimate derived from reference gene primer amplification. Sequenced by immunoSEQ multiplex PCR; TCRdb stores in-frame clones only, minus some. V and J calls plus clone size are reproduced from that table; the DNA served to infer D and trimming. The sample includes about 53,000 clones, roughly four fifths of them seen just once. Sequencing used peripheral blood. The origin of this receptor is a human donor in a cohort sampled during active COVID-19. This rearrangement joins TRBV28 to TRBJ1-5; D unresolved. CDR3 amino acids: CASGTGHSNQPQHF. The CDR3 nucleotides read TGTGCCAGCGGTACGGGTCATAGCAATCAGCCCCAGCATTTT.